These 18 T cell receptor beta chains were all obtained from the same sample, sequenced in a study of T cells in Graves' hyperthyroidism and ophthalmopathy. Authors of the study amplified TCR beta CDR3 regions from RNA transcripts. Researchers ran a first-round RT-PCR on the TCR CDR3 using the HTBI primer set. TCRdb re-called the multiplex PCR reads through MiXCR, storing one row per CDR3 protein. The sample has a few hundred thousand distinct CDR3 sequences; about a sixth are singletons. Specimen: blood. The receptors were gathered from a woman in her 30s with Graves' hyperthyroidism.

This clonotype was found many times. This sequence joins TRBV20-1 and TRBJ2-7, with 7 bases that match TRBD2. There are 14 residues in the CDR3. CDR1 and CDR2 (germline): DFQATT, SNEGSKA (reference sequence). The V segment lost 0 bases and the J segment 3 bases; nucleotides outside the gene matches: 5. The DNA of the CDR3 is TGCAGTGCTAGAGATTCGGGAGGCCGCTACGAGCAGTACTTC. Protein sequence: CSARDSGGRYEQYF.

The sample holds many counts of this clonotype. The chain carries TRBV20-1 and TRBJ2-3; no clear D. The length of the CDR3 is 12 residues. Trimming removed 4 bases at V and 4 bases at J, with 9 bases between. Germline CDR1 DFQATT, CDR2 SNEGSKA (reference sequence). CDR3 sequence: CSAISPPDTQYF. The CDR3 nucleotides read TGCAGTGCTATTTCCCCCCCAGATACGCAGTATTTT.

This clonotype was found many times. The CDR3 DNA follows: TGTGCCAGCAGTAACGGGAGGGCCGGGTACAATGAGCAGTTCTTC. This gives the protein CASSNGRAGYNEQFF. The chain uses TRBV2 and TRBJ2-1; TRBD2 aligns across 8 bases. CDR3 length equals 15 residues. Germline V lookup: CDR1 SNHLY, CDR2 FYNNEI. With 5 bases clipped from V and 4 bases from J, the junction kept 7 bases outside the gene matches.

This rearrangement joins TRBV5-4 to TRBJ1-6, with 9 bases aligning to TRBD1. V lost 0 bases to trimming and J lost 7 bases; unmatched junction nucleotides: 2. The CDR3 spans 15 residues. Germline V CDR1 and CDR2: SGHNT, YYREEE (reference sequence). CDR3 sequence (DNA): TGTGCCAGCAGCTTGGGGGACAGGGAAAATTCACCCCTCCACTTT. Translation gives CASSLGDRENSPLHF. Based on the CDR3 plus reference TRBV5-4 and TRBJ1-6, the full variable domain is ETGVTQSPTHLIKTRGQQVTLRCSSQSGHNTVSWYQQALGQGPQFIFQYYREEENGRGNFPPRFSGLQFPNYSSELNVNALELDDSALYLCASSLGDRENSPLHFGNGTRLTVT.

This clonotype was recorded at least ten times. J is TRBJ2-7 and V is TRBV5-1, with a possible D match to TRBD1 (6 bases). The CDR3 has 14 amino acids. Germline V gives CDR1 SGHRS, CDR2 YFSETQ. Trimming pared 3 bases from V and 0 bases from J, leaving 10 bases between. The CDR3 is CASSSQGHSYEQYF. CDR3 DNA: TGCGCCAGCAGCTCGCAGGGGCACTCCTACGAGCAGTACTTC. Filled out from reference TRBV5-1 and TRBJ2-7, the complete variable domain reads KAGVTQTPRYLIKTRGQQVTLSCSPISGHRSVSWYQQTPGQGLQFLFEYFSETQRNKGNFPGRFSGRQFSNSRSEMNVSTLELGDSALYLCASSSQGHSYEQYFGPGTRLTVT.

Only a few counts were recorded for this clonotype. The V and J genes are TRBV12-3 or TRBV12-4 and TRBJ2-1; 11 nucleotides line up with TRBD2. The trim removed 6 bases at V and 7 bases at J, leaving 8 bases unmatched. The CDR3 sequence is 15 residues long. CDR3 DNA sequence: TGTGCCAGCAGCCTAACTAGCGGGAGCGCAAATGAGCAGTTCTTC. Protein: CASSLTSGSANEQFF.

This clonotype was seen only a few times. The genes are TRBV18 and TRBJ2-7; no clear D. With 1 base removed from V and 0 bases from J, the gap between germline ends came to 10 bases. The CDR3 sequence is 15 residues long. Per germline, CDR1 KGHSH and CDR2 LQKENI. The CDR3 sequence: CASSPQPPSSYEQYF. The CDR3 DNA reads TGTGCCAGCTCACCACAGCCTCCGAGCTCCTACGAGCAGTACTTC. Supplemented by reference TRBV18 and TRBJ2-7, the full variable domain reads NAGVMQNPRHLVRRRGQEARLRCSPMKGHSHVYWYRQLPEEGLKFMVYLQKENIIDESGMPKERFSAEFPKEGPSILRIQQVVRGDSAAYFCASSPQPPSSYEQYFGPGTRLTVT.

This clonotype has a handful of counts. DNA for the CDR3: TGCAGTGCTAGAGCCGGACAGGGTGGTTCCTCACCCCTCCACTTT. This gives the protein CSARAGQGGSSPLHF. The rearrangement links TRBV20-1 to TRBJ1-6, with 8 bases fitting TRBD1. Germline V CDR1 and CDR2: DFQATT, SNEGSKA (reference sequence). Trimming removed 1 base from V and 10 bases from J; junction bases left unmatched: 9. The CDR3 runs to 15 residues.

This clonotype was detected many times. The V gene is TRBV2, the J gene TRBJ2-1; unclear D gene. Germline lookup yields CDR1 SNHLY and CDR2 FYNNEI. Trimming removed 7 bases from V and 0 bases from J, with 7 bases in between. The CDR3 spans 13 residues. The CDR3 coding sequence is TGTGCCAGCAACGTTGACTCCTACAATGAGCAGTTCTTC. Protein: CASNVDSYNEQFF.

The genes are TRBV29-1 and TRBJ2-7; D tentatively reads TRBD1 or TRBD2 (5 bases each). The V gene lost 0 bases and the J gene lost 5 bases, with 11 bases spanning the gap. This CDR3 is built from 13 residues. Germline CDR1 reads SQVTM; CDR2 reads ANQGSEA. CDR3 nucleotides: TGCAGCGTTGAAGATCGAGGGGTCCACGAGCAGTACTTC. This gives the protein CSVEDRGVHEQYF.

This clonotype has a handful of counts. This chain uses TRBV6-6 with TRBJ2-7; 9 bases agree with TRBD2. V was clipped by 0 bases and J by 2 bases; unmatched bases: 5. CDR3 length: 16 amino acids. Germline V lookup: CDR1 MNHNY, CDR2 SVGAGI (reference sequence). CDR3 bases: TGTGCCAGCAGTTACTCCGGACTAGCGTCGCCCTACGAGCAGTACTTC. It is translated as CASSYSGLASPYEQYF.

Many counts were recorded for this clonotype. The rearrangement joins TRBV2 to TRBJ1-1, with D hard to call. CDR1 and CDR2 (germline): SNHLY, FYNNEI. The length of the CDR3 is 15 residues. Between the trimmed V and J ends, which lost 4 bases and 0 bases, there was a span of 12 bases. CDR3: CASSVSPIMNTEAFF. CDR3 in DNA: TGTGCCAGCAGTGTTTCACCAATCATGAACACTGAAGCTTTCTTT.

This clonotype was recorded a few times. CDR3 amino acids: CASSRVSQGQQFF. The CDR3 nucleotides read TGTGCCAGCAGCAGGGTTTCCCAGGGCCAGCAGTTCTTC. The chain combines TRBV6-1 with TRBJ2-1; D is perhaps TRBD1 (5 bases). The length of the CDR3 is 13 residues. In germline, CDR1 is MNHNS, CDR2 SASEGT. The V gene lost 6 bases and the J gene lost 11 bases, with 17 bases spanning the gap.

V and J are TRBV28 and TRBJ2-3; 9 bases are shared with TRBD2. V trimming: 3 bases; J trimming: 4 bases; junction bases outside the gene matches: 11. Per the germline V gene, CDR1 is MDHEN and CDR2 is SYDVKM. The CDR3 totals 17 residues. The CDR3: CASSFSSGRIPPDTQYF. The CDR3 coding sequence is TGTGCCAGCAGTTTTTCGAGCGGGAGGATACCCCCAGATACGCAGTATTTT.

Ten or more counts support this clonotype. This chain joins TRBV28 and TRBJ2-7; 12 bases fit TRBD2. CDR3 size: 18 residues. After removal of 3 bases from V and 0 bases from J, the junction contained 9 bases not matched to a gene. Germline CDR1 is MDHEN and CDR2 is SYDVKM. CDR3 protein: CASSFPSGRASSSYEQYF. CDR3 DNA sequence: TGTGCCAGCAGTTTTCCTAGCGGGAGGGCCTCATCCTCCTACGAGCAGTACTTC.

This chain connects TRBV2 to TRBJ2-2, with 13 positions matching TRBD2. V shed 7 bases, J shed 6 bases, and the junction held 8 bases outside the gene matches. CDR3 length: 16 residues. The V gene's germline CDR1 is SNHLY and CDR2 FYNNEI. CDR3 in amino acids: CASTAGLAGSAGELFF. The CDR3 nucleotides read TGTGCCAGCACTGCGGGACTAGCGGGATCTGCCGGGGAGCTGTTTTTT.

In regard to this clonotype: A read error may be the cause here, since a much bigger clone is one base away. The CDR3 DNA reads as TGTGCCAGCAGTGAACAGACAGGATTGGGGTTCGAGCAGTACTTC. It yields the protein CASSEQTGLGFEQYF. The rearrangement links TRBV2 to TRBJ2-7; a possible D gene is TRBD1 (6 bases). CDR1 and CDR2 (germline): SNHLY, FYNNEI. This CDR3 spans 15 amino acids. Between the trimmed V and J ends, which lost 2 bases and 6 bases, there was a span of 17 bases.

This clonotype has just a few counts. V usage is TRBV20-1 and J usage is TRBJ1-2; D gene ambiguous. Trimming shortened V by 4 bases and J by 6 bases, and 9 bases separated the two germline ends. Germline assignment: CDR1 DFQATT and CDR2 SNEGSKA (reference sequence). The CDR3 loop spans 11 amino acids. The chain's CDR3 is CSAIYENGYTF. DNA of the CDR3: TGCAGTGCTATTTACGAGAATGGCTACACCTTC.